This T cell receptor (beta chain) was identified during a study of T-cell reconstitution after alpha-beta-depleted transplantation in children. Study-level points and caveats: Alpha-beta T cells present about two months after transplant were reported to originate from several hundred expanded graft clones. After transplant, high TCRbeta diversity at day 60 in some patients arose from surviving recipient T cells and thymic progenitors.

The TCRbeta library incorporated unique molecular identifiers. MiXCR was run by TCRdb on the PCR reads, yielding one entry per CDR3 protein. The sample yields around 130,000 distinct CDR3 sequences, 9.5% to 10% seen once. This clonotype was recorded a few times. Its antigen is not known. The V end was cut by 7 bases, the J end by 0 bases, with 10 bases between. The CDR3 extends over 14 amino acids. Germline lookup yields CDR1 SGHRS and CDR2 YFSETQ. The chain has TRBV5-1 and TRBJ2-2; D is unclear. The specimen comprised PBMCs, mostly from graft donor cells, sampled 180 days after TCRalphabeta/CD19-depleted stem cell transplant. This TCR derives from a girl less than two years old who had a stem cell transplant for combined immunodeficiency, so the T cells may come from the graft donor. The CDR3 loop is CASRVRPNTGELFF. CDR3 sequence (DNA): TGCGCCAGCCGGGTCCGACCGAACACCGGGGAGCTGTTTTTT.